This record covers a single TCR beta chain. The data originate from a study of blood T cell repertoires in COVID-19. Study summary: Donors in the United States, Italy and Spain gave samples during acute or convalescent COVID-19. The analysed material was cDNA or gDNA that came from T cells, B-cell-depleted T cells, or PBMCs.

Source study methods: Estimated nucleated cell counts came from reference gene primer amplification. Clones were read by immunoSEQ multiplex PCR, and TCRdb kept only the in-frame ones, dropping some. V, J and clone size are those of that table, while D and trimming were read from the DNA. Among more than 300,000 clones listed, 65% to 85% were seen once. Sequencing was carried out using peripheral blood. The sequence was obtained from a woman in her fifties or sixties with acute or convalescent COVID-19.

In DNA form, the CDR3 reads TGTGCCAGCAGTCAGGGGGCGGAAGCTTTCTTT. It translates to CASSQGAEAFF. This chain uses TRBV7-6 with TRBJ1-1, with TRBD1 identical over 8 bases. CDR3 length equals 11 residues. From germline, CDR1 is SGHVS and CDR2 FNYEAQ. V was pared by 6 bases and J by 8 bases, with 2 bases of the junction left unmatched.